This TCR beta chain was captured in a study of blood T cell repertoires in COVID-19. Whole-study context: Spain, Italy and the United States supplied samples that represented acute and convalescent COVID-19. Sources were T cells, B-cell-depleted T cells, or PBMCs; the material itself was cDNA or gDNA.

As processed by the authors: Reference gene primer amplification yielded estimated nucleated cell counts. Using immunoSEQ multiplex PCR, the repertoire was profiled, and TCRdb retains in-frame clones only, with some absent. V and J calls and clone size are as listed in that table; D and trimming were resolved from the DNA. The sample yields 80,000 to 90,000 clones, under 85% seen once. The CDR3 runs to 15 residues. The germline CDR1 and CDR2 sequences are SGHTA and FQGNSA. The J segment lost 0 bases and the V segment lost 5 bases, leaving 6 bases of the junction unmatched. The clonotype originates from a man between 65 and 85 years old with acute or convalescent COVID-19. Material for sequencing was peripheral blood. V and J are TRBV7-2 and TRBJ2-7; 8 nucleotides align to TRBD2. The CDR3 here is CASSARGGLSYEQYF. The DNA of the CDR3 is TGTGCCAGCAGCGCCCGGGGGGGCCTCTCCTACGAGCAGTACTTC.